This is a list of T cell receptor beta chains from one sample in a study of fetal regulatory T cell absence and autoimmunity. Method: immunoSEQ multiplex PCR; TCRdb's copy keeps in-frame clones and lacks some. The profile shows about 46,000 clones, around 85% of them singletons. Sequencing was done on a sample of cord blood. These receptors were obtained from a newborn boy with IPEX syndrome. Both conserved end residues are part of each CDR3. The D gene is left open where the match is weak. Where a row states a size, it is once, few, many or the class of an expanded clone; other rows omit it.

clone size: -; V gene: TRBV5-4; D gene: TRBD1; J gene: TRBJ2-7; CDR3 protein: CASSFTGQGGEQYF; CDR3 DNA: TGTGCCAGCAGCTTTACGGGACAGGGAGGCGAGCAGTACTTC
clone size: -; V gene: TRBV9; D gene: -; J gene: TRBJ1-4; CDR3 protein: CASSGRDEKLFF; CDR3 DNA: TGTGCCAGCAGCGGCCGGGATGAAAAACTGTTTTTT
clone size: few; V gene: TRBV20-1; D gene: -; J gene: TRBJ2-7; CDR3 protein: CSARDPYEQYF; CDR3 DNA: TGCAGTGCTAGAGACCCCTACGAGCAGTACTTC
clone size: -; V gene: TRBV2; D gene: TRBD1; J gene: TRBJ2-7; CDR3 protein: CARGDRGYEQYF; CDR3 DNA: TGTGCCAGGGGGGACAGGGGCTACGAGCAGTACTTC
clone size: -; V gene: TRBV13; D gene: -; J gene: TRBJ2-1; CDR3 protein: CASGWGGLYNEQFF; CDR3 DNA: TGTGCCAGCGGCTGGGGGGGCCTCTACAATGAGCAGTTCTTC
clone size: -; V gene: TRBV5-1; D gene: -; J gene: TRBJ2-4; CDR3 protein: CASSRYQGRVKNIQYF; CDR3 DNA: TGCGCCAGCAGCCGGTATCAGGGGAGGGTCAAAAACATTCAGTACTTC
clone size: -; V gene: TRBV11-2; D gene: TRBD2; J gene: TRBJ2-1; CDR3 protein: CASSLAFRGGYNEQFF; CDR3 DNA: TGTGCCAGCAGCTTAGCTTTCCGGGGGGGTTACAATGAGCAGTTCTTC
clone size: -; V gene: TRBV9; D gene: -; J gene: TRBJ2-1; CDR3 protein: CASSDQVYNEQFF; CDR3 DNA: TGTGCCAGCAGCGACCAAGTCTACAATGAGCAGTTCTTC
clone size: -; V gene: TRBV4-1; D gene: -; J gene: TRBJ2-7; CDR3 protein: CASSPGGSYEQYF; CDR3 DNA: TGCGCCAGCAGCCCTGGGGGGTCCTACGAGCAGTACTTC
clone size: -; V gene: TRBV7-6; D gene: TRBD1; J gene: TRBJ2-7; CDR3 protein: CASSLAQGAHEQYF; CDR3 DNA: TGTGCCAGCAGCTTAGCCCAGGGGGCCCACGAGCAGTACTTC
clone size: -; V gene: TRBV11-2; D gene: -; J gene: TRBJ1-1; CDR3 protein: CASKQGRWNTEAFF; CDR3 DNA: TGTGCCAGCAAGCAGGGTCGGTGGAACACTGAAGCTTTCTTT
clone size: once; V gene: TRBV7-6; D gene: -; J gene: TRBJ1-1; CDR3 protein: CASSPHPWGGVTEAFF; CDR3 DNA: TGTGCCAGCAGCCCCCACCCATGGGGTGGGGTCACTGAAGCTTTCTTT
clone size: -; V gene: TRBV23-1; D gene: -; J gene: TRBJ2-7; CDR3 protein: CASIKGIEYEQYF; CDR3 DNA: TGCGCCAGCATCAAGGGGATAGAATACGAGCAGTACTTC
clone size: -; V gene: TRBV18; D gene: TRBD2; J gene: TRBJ2-3; CDR3 protein: CASSPIAGGSTDTQYF; CDR3 DNA: TGTGCCAGCTCACCCATAGCGGGAGGGAGCACAGATACGCAGTATTTT
clone size: few; V gene: TRBV16; D gene: TRBD2; J gene: TRBJ2-7; CDR3 protein: CASSQSRPGLAGEQYF; CDR3 DNA: TGTGCCAGCAGCCAATCCAGACCGGGACTAGCTGGCGAGCAGTACTTC
clone size: -; V gene: TRBV7-6; D gene: -; J gene: TRBJ1-2; CDR3 protein: CASSYTPSGAGGYTF; CDR3 DNA: TGTGCCAGCAGTTACACGCCTTCAGGGGCCGGAGGCTACACCTTC